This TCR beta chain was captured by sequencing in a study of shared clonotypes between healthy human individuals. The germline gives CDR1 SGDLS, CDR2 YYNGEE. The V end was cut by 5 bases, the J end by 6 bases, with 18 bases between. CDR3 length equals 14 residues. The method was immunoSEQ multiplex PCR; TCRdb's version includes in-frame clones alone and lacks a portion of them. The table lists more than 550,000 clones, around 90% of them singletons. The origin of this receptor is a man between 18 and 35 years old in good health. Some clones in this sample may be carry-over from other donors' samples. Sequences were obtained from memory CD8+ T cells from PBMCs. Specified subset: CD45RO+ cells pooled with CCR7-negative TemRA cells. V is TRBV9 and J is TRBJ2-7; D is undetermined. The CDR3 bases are TGTGCCAGCAGGGAATTTGAGGCCATGGCCGAGCAGTACTTC. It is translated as CASREFEAMAEQYF.